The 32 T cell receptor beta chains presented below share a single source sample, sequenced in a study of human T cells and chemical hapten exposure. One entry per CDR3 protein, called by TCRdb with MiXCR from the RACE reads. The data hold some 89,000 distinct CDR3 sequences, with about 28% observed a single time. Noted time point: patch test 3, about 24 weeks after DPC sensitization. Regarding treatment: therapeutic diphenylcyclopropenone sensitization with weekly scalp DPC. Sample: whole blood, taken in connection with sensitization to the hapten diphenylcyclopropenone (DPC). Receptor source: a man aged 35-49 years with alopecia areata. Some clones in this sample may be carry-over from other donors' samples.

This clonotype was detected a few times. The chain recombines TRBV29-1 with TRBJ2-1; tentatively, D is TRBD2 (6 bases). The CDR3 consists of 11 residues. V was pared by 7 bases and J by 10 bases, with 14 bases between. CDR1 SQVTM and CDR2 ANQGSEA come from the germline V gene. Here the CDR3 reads CSGRLDGEQFF. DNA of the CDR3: TGCAGCGGTCGACTAGACGGAGAGCAGTTCTTC.

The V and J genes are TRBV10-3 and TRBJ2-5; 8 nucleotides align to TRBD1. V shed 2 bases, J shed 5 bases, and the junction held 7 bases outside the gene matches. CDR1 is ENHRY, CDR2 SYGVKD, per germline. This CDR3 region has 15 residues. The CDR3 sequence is CAISEGQGDPETQYF. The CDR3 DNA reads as TGTGCCATCAGTGAGGGACAGGGCGACCCGGAGACCCAGTACTTC.

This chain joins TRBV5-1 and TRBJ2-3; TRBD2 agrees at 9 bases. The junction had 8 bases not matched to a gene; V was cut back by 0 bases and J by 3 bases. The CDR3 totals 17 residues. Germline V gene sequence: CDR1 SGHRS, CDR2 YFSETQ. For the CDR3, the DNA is TGCGCCAGCAGCTTGGGCGACCATACTAGCGGGACAGATACGCAGTATTTT. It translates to CASSLGDHTSGTDTQYF.

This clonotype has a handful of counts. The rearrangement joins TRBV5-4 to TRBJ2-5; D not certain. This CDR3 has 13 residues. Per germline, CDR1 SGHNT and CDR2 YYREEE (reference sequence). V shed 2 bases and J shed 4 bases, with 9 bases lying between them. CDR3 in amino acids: CASSLEQRETQYF. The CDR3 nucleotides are TGTGCCAGCAGCTTAGAGCAGCGAGAGACCCAGTACTTC.

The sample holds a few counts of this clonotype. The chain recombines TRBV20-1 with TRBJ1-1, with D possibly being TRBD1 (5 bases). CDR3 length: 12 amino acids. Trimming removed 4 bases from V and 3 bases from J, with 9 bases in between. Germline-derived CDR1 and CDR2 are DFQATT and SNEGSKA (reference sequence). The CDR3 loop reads CSATFRDTEAFF. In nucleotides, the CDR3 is TGCAGTGCTACGTTCAGGGACACTGAAGCTTTCTTT.

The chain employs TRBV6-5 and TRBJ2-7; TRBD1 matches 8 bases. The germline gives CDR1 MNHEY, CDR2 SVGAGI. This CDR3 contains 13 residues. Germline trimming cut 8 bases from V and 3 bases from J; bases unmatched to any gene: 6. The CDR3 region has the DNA TGTGCCAGCGAGAGAGACAGGGGCTACGAGCAGTACTTC. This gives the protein CASERDRGYEQYF.

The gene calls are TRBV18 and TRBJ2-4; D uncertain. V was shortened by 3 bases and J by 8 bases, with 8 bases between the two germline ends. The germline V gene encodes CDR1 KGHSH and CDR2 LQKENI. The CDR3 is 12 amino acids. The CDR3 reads CASSPLSDIQYF. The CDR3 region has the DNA TGTGCCAGCTCACCGCTTTCAGACATTCAGTACTTC.

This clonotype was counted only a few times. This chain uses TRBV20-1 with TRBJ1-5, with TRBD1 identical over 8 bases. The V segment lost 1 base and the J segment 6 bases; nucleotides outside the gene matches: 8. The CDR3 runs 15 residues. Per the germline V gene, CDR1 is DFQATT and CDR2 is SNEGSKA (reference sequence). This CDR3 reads CSARVDRGVGQPQHF. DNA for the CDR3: TGCAGTGCTAGAGTCGACAGGGGAGTAGGTCAGCCCCAGCATTTT.

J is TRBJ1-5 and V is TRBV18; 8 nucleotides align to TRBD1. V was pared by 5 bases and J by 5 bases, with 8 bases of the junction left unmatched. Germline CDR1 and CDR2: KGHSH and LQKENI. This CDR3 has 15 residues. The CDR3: CASSADRGTYQPQHF. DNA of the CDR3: TGTGCCAGCTCAGCCGACAGGGGAACTTATCAGCCCCAGCATTTT.

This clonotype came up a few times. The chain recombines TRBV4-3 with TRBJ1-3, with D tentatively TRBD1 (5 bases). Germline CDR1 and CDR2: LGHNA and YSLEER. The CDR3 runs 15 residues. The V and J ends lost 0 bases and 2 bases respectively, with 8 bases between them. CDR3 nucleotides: TGCGCCAGCAGCCAAGAGTCAGGGCCTGGAAACACCATATATTTT. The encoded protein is CASSQESGPGNTIYF.

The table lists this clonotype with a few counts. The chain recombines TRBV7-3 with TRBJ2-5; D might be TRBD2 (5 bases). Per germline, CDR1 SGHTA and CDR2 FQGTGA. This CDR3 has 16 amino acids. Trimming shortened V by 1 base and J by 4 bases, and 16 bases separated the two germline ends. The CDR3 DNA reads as TGTGCCAGCAGCTTAAGAGGGAGTCGGGCGAGAGAGACCCAGTACTTC. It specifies CASSLRGSRARETQYF.

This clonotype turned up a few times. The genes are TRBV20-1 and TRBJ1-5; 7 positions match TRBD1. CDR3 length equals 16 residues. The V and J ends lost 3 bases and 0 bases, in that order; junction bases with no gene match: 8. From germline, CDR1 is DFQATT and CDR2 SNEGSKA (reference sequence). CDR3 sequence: CSASHRGPVSNQPQHF. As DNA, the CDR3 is TGCAGTGCTAGTCACAGGGGCCCAGTTAGCAATCAGCCCCAGCATTTT.

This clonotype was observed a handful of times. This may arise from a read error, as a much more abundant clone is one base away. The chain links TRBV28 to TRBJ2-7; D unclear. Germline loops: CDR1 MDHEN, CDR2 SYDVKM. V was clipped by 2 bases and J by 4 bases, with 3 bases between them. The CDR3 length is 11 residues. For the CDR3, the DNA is TGTGCCAGCAGTTTAAGGTACGAGCAGTACTTC. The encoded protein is CASSLRYEQYF.

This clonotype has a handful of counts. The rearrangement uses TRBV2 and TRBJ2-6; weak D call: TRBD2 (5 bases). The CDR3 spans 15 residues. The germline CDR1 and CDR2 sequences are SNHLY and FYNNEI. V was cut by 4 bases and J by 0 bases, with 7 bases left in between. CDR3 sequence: CASSGRGSGANVLTF. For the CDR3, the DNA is TGTGCCAGCAGTGGACGGGGCTCTGGGGCCAACGTCCTGACTTTC. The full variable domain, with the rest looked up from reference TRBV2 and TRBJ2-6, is EPEVTQTPSHQVTQMGQEVILRCVPISNHLYFYWYRQILGQKVEFLVSFYNNEISEKSEIFDDQFSVERPDGSNFTLKIRSTKLEDSAMYFCASSGRGSGANVLTFGAGSRLTVL.

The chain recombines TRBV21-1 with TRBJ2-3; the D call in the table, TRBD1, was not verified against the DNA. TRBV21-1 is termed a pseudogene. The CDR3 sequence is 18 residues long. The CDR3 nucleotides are TGTGCCAGCAGCAAGGGGGCAGGGATAGGGTTTGGCACAGATACGCAGTATTTT. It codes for CASSKGAGIGFGTDTQYF.

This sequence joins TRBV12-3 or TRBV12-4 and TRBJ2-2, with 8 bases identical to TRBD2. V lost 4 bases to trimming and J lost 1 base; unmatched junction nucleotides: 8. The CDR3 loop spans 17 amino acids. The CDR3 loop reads CASSSWVLAVNTGELFF. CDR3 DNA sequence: TGTGCCAGCAGTTCATGGGTACTAGCGGTGAACACCGGGGAGCTGTTTTTT.

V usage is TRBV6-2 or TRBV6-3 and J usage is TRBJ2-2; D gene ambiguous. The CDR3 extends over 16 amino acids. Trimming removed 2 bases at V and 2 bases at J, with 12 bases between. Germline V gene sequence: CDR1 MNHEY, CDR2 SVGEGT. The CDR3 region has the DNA TGTGCCAGCAGTTACGTGCCCAGCAAAAACACCGGGGAGCTGTTTTTT. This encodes CASSYVPSKNTGELFF.

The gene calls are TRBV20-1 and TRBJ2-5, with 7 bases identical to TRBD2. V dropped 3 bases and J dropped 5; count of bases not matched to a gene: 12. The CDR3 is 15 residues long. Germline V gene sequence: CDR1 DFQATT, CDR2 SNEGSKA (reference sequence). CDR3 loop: CSASEAGVVGETQYF. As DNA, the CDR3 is TGCAGTGCTAGTGAGGCGGGAGTTGTCGGGGAGACCCAGTACTTC.

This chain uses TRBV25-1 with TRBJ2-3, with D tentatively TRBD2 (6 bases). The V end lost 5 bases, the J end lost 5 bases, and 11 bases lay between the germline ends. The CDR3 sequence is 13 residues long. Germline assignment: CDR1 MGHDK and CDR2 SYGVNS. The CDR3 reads CASSYPGGDTQYF. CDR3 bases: TGTGCCAGCAGTTATCCCGGGGGAGATACGCAGTATTTT.

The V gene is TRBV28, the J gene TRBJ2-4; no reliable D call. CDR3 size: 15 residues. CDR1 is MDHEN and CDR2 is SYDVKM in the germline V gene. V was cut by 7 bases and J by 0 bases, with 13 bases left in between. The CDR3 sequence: CASKQPSLAKNIQYF. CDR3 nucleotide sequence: TGTGCCAGCAAGCAGCCCTCGTTAGCCAAAAACATTCAGTACTTC.

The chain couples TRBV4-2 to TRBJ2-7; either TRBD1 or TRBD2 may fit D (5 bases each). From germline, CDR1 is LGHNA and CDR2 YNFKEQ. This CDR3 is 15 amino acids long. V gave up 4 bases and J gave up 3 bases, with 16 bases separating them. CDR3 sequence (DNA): TGTGCCAGCAGCCGCACTGGGACCGGAAGCTACGAGCAGTACTTC. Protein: CASSRTGTGSYEQYF.

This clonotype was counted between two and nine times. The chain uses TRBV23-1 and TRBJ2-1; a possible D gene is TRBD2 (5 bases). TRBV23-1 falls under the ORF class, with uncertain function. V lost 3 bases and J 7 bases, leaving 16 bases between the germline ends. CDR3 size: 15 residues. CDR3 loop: CASSHYEGHRNEQFF. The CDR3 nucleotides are TGCGCCAGCAGTCATTACGAGGGCCACCGGAATGAGCAGTTCTTC.

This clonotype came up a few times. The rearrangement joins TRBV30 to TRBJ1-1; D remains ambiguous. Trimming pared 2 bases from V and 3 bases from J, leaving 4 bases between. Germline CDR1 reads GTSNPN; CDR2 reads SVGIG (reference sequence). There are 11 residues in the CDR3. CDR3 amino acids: CAWSQDTEAFF. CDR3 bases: TGTGCCTGGAGTCAGGACACTGAAGCTTTCTTT.

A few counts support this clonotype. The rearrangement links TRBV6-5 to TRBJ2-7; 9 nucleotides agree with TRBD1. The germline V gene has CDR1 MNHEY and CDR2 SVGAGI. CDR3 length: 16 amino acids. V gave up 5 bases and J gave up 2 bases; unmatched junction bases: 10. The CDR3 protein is CASSPGTGYSTYEQYF. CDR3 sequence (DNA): TGTGCCAGCAGTCCCGGGACAGGGTATTCGACCTACGAGCAGTACTTC.

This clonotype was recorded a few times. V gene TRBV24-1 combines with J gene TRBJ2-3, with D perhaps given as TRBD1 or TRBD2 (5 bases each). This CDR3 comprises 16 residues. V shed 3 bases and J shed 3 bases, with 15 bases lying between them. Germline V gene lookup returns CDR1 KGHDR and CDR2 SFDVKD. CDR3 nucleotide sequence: TGTGCCACCAGTGATGCCAGGGCTTCGGGGACAGATACGCAGTATTTT. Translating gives CATSDARASGTDTQYF.

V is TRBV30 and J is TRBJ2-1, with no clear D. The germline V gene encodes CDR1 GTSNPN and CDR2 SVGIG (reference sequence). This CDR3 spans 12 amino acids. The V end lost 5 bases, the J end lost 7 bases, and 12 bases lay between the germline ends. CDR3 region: CAWGTDANEQFF. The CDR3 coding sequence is TGTGCCTGGGGCACAGACGCGAATGAGCAGTTCTTC.

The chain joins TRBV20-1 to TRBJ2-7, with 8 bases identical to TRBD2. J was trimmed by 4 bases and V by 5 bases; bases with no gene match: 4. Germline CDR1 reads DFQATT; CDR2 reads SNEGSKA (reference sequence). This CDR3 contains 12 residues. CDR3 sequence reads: CSASLAEYEQYF. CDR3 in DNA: TGCAGTGCTTCACTAGCGGAGTACGAGCAGTACTTC.

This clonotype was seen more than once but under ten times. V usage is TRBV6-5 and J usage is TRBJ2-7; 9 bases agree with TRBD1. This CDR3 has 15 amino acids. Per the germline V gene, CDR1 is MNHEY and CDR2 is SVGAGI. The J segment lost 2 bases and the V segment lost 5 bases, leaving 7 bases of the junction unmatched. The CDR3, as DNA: TGTGCCAGCAGTCGCCAATGGACAGGGGCCTACGAGCAGTACTTC. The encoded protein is CASSRQWTGAYEQYF.

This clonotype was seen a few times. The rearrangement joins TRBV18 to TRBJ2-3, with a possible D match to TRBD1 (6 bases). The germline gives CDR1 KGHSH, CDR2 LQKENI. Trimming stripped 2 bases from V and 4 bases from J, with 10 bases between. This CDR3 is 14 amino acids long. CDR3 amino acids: CASSPTGPPDTQYF. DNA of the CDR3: TGTGCCAGCTCACCAACAGGGCCTCCAGATACGCAGTATTTT.

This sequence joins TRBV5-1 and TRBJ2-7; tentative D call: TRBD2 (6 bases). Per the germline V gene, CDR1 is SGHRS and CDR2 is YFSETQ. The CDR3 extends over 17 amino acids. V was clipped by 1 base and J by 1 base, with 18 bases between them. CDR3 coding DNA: TGCGCCAGCAGCTTGACCGGACGACTAGAGTTTTCCTACGAGCAGTACTTC. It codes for CASSLTGRLEFSYEQYF.

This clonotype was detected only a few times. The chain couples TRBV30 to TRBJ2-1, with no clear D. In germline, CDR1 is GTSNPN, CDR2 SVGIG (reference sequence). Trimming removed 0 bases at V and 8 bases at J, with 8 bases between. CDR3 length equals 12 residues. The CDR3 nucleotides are TGTGCCTGGAGTGTAACGAGCGATGAGCAGTTCTTC. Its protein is CAWSVTSDEQFF.

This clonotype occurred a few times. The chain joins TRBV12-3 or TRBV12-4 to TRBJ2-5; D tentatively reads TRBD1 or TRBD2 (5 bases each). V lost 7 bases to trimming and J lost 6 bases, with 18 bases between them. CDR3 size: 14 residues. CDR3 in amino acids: CASTSGPPVKTQYF. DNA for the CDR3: TGTGCCAGCACTTCGGGACCCCCTGTGAAGACCCAGTACTTC.